The 31 T cell receptor beta chains given below trace back to one sample, sequenced in a study of cytomegalovirus exposure and HLA in healthy donors (TCRdb year 2017). The library came from the immunoSEQ multiplex PCR assay. The multiplex PCR relied on a mix of 60 forward primers for TCR Vbeta segments and 13 reverse primers for TCR Jbeta segments. Sourced from immuneACCESS, this table was stored by TCRdb with only in-frame sequences that have V and J called. A share of the clones is absent; for the studies checked, an unresolved V gene accounts for under half, and the remainder has no known explanation. For this sample the table gives under 150,000 clones, of which roughly 82% were detected only once. Around 10% of the sample comes from the top ten. The sequencing input was PBMCs. The receptors derive from a male donor in good health and CMV-seropositive.

J is TRBJ1-1 and V is TRBV7-3; D unclear. The CDR3 is made up of 13 amino acids. The germline V gene has CDR1 SGHTA and CDR2 FQGTGA. The V end lost 6 bases, the J end lost 0 bases, and 8 bases lay between the germline ends. In nucleotides, the CDR3 is TGTGCCAGCAGTCGACATCTGAACACTGAAGCTTTCTTT. As protein: CASSRHLNTEAFF.

The chain couples TRBV11-2 to TRBJ1-1; D may be TRBD1 (6 bases). V was clipped by 0 bases and J by 5 bases, with 22 bases between them. Germline loops: CDR1 SGHAT, CDR2 FQNNGV. CDR3 length equals 18 residues. The CDR3 protein is CASSLDVASVGARTEAFF. The DNA for the CDR3 is TGTGCCAGCAGCTTAGACGTGGCATCTGTGGGGGCGCGGACTGAAGCTTTCTTT. The full variable domain, its missing parts supplied by reference TRBV11-2 and TRBJ1-1, is EAGVAQSPRYKIIEKRQSVAFWCNPISGHATLYWYQQILGQGPKLLIQFQNNGVVDDSQLPKDRFSAERLKGVDSTLKIQPAKLEDSAVYLCASSLDVASVGARTEAFFGQGTRLTVV.

V and J are TRBV28 and TRBJ2-2, with 15 bases lining up with TRBD2. CDR1 is MDHEN and CDR2 is SYDVKM in the germline V gene. The junction had 3 bases not matched to a gene; V was cut back by 6 bases and J by 4 bases. The length of the CDR3 is 16 residues. The CDR3 reads CASREGLAGGTGELFF. In nucleotides, the CDR3 is TGTGCCAGCAGGGAGGGACTAGCGGGGGGCACCGGGGAGCTGTTTTTT.

This clone came up once. This chain joins TRBV28 and TRBJ1-5; perhaps TRBD1 as D (5 bases). V was clipped by 3 bases and J by 0 bases, with 6 bases between them. The CDR3 loop spans 14 amino acids. From germline, CDR1 is MDHEN and CDR2 SYDVKM. The CDR3 sequence is CASSLTDSNQPQHF. For the CDR3, the DNA is TGTGCCAGCAGTTTGACAGATAGCAATCAGCCCCAGCATTTT.

The genes are TRBV7-9 and TRBJ2-6, with D tentatively TRBD1 (5 bases). The CDR3 runs 15 residues. Germline values: CDR1 SEHNR, CDR2 FQNEAQ (reference sequence). Trimming removed 5 bases from V and 2 bases from J, with 10 bases in between. The CDR3 is CASSPDRPGANVLTF. CDR3 bases: TGTGCCAGCAGCCCCGACAGACCTGGGGCCAACGTCCTGACTTTC. The entire variable domain, with the rest obtained from reference TRBV7-9 and TRBJ2-6, is as follows: DTGVSQNPRHKITKRGQNVTFRCDPISEHNRLYWYRQTLGQGPEFLTYFQNEAQLEKSRLLSDRFSAERPKGSFSTLEIQRTEQGDSAMYLCASSPDRPGANVLTFGAGSRLTVL.

The chain has TRBV5-6 and TRBJ2-1, with 7 bases aligning to TRBD1. CDR1 is SGHDT, CDR2 YYEEEE, per germline. The junction had 9 bases not matched to a gene; V was cut back by 4 bases and J by 2 bases. The length of the CDR3 is 16 residues. CDR3 sequence (DNA): TGTGCCAGCAGCACGCTATGGGACAGAGCCTACAATGAGCAGTTCTTC. Translating it yields CASSTLWDRAYNEQFF.

This clone was detected only once. V and J are TRBV28 and TRBJ1-1; no reliable D call. CDR3 length: 16 amino acids. Germline V gene lookup returns CDR1 MDHEN and CDR2 SYDVKM. Trimming removed 5 bases at V and 3 bases at J, with 19 bases between. The CDR3 nucleotides read TGTGCCAGCAGTCCACTAGCCTCGGCTTTAGACACTGAAGCTTTCTTT. Translated: CASSPLASALDTEAFF.

This chain uses TRBV28 with TRBJ2-7; 8 bases are a match to TRBD2. The CDR3 extends over 16 amino acids. Germline V gene data show CDR1 as MDHEN and CDR2 as SYDVKM. With V trimmed by 3 bases and J by 2 bases, 9 bases remained unmatched. CDR3 loop: CASSLGAGGLAYEQYF. As DNA, the CDR3 is TGTGCCAGCAGTTTGGGGGCGGGAGGTTTGGCCTACGAGCAGTACTTC. The full variable domain, rest sourced from reference TRBV28 and TRBJ2-7, is DVKVTQSSRYLVKRTGEKVFLECVQDMDHENMFWYRQDPGLGLRLIYFSYDVKMKEKGDIPEGYSVSREKKERFSLILESASTNQTSMYLCASSLGAGGLAYEQYFGPGTRLTVT.

Only a few counts were recorded for this clone. This chain joins TRBV6-5 and TRBJ1-5, with 8 bases identical to TRBD1. The V gene end was trimmed by 2 bases and the J gene end by 6 bases; junction bases not matched to a gene: 3. Germline V lookup: CDR1 MNHEY, CDR2 SVGAGI. CDR3 size: 14 residues. CDR3 residues: CASSYGTGGQPQHF. CDR3 in DNA: TGTGCCAGCAGTTACGGAACAGGGGGTCAGCCCCAGCATTTT.

The CDR3 sequence: CASRRLWTGRGNQPQHF. The CDR3 coding sequence is TGTGCCAGCAGGCGTCTTTGGACAGGAAGGGGCAATCAGCCCCAGCATTTT. The V gene is TRBV28, the J gene TRBJ1-5; 7 nucleotides line up with TRBD1. Per the germline V gene, CDR1 is MDHEN and CDR2 is SYDVKM. V shed 6 bases, J shed 2 bases, and the junction held 13 bases outside the gene matches. CDR3 length: 17 amino acids.

V is TRBV28 and J is TRBJ2-7, with 10 bases aligning to TRBD1. Germline loops: CDR1 MDHEN, CDR2 SYDVKM. The CDR3 runs to 13 residues. With 9 bases clipped from V and 3 bases from J, the junction kept 5 bases outside the gene matches. Here the CDR3 DNA reads TGTGCCAGTAGACGGACAGGGGGCTACGAGCAGTACTTC. Translation gives CASRRTGGYEQYF.

The genes are TRBV19 and TRBJ2-3, with D perhaps TRBD2 (5 bases). The germline CDR1 and CDR2 sequences are LNHDA and SQIVND (reference sequence). Trimming shortened V by 6 bases and J by 1 base, and 11 bases separated the two germline ends. The CDR3 has 14 residues. The CDR3 sequence: CASSQDGGTDTQYF. CDR3 coding DNA: TGTGCCAGTAGCCAGGACGGGGGCACAGATACGCAGTATTTT. Combining the CDR3 with reference TRBV19 and TRBJ2-3 gives the whole variable domain DGGITQSPKYLFRKEGQNVTLSCEQNLNHDAMYWYRQDPGQGLRLIYYSQIVNDFQKGDIAEGYSVSREKKESFPLTVTSAQKNPTAFYLCASSQDGGTDTQYFGPGTRLTVL.

The J gene is TRBJ1-2, the V gene TRBV9, with TRBD1 matching 7 bases. Unmatched junction bases numbered 10, after V lost 3 bases and J lost 8 bases. CDR1 is SGDLS and CDR2 is YYNGEE in the germline V gene. The CDR3 is 14 residues long. In DNA form, the CDR3 reads TGTGCCAGCAGCGCGAGACAGGGTGTGGAGGGCTACACCTTC. Protein: CASSARQGVEGYTF.

CDR3 loop: CASMPQQGAYEQYF. The CDR3 DNA reads as TGTGCCAGCATGCCCCAACAGGGGGCCTACGAGCAGTACTTC. The chain has TRBV2 and TRBJ2-7; the match to TRBD1 covers 8 bases. V lost 7 bases to trimming and J lost 2 bases; unmatched junction nucleotides: 7. The CDR3 is made up of 14 amino acids. Germline loops: CDR1 SNHLY, CDR2 FYNNEI.

J is TRBJ2-3 and V is TRBV7-9; 8 nucleotides align to TRBD2. In germline, CDR1 is SEHNR, CDR2 FQNEAQ (reference sequence). CDR3 length equals 17 residues. V was pared by 5 bases and J by 0 bases, with 10 bases of the junction left unmatched. The CDR3 spells CASSPGGAGSSTDTQYF. The CDR3 DNA reads TGTGCCAGCAGCCCGGGGGGGGCGGGGTCCAGCACAGATACGCAGTATTTT.

There are a few counts of this clone. The same CDR3 arises from other DNA sequences in this sample as well. The rearrangement links TRBV7-2 to TRBJ1-5; D is ambiguous. This CDR3 is built from 13 residues. Germline V gene data show CDR1 as SGHTA and CDR2 as FQGNSA. Between the trimmed V and J ends, which lost 1 base and 4 bases, there was a span of 5 bases. CDR3 amino acids: CASSLGQNQPQHF. The CDR3 DNA reads as TGTGCCAGCAGCTTAGGACAAAATCAGCCCCAGCATTTT.

The chain employs TRBV29-1 and TRBJ2-7, with 9 bases lining up with TRBD1. Trimming at V came to 1 base and at J to 6 bases, leaving 10 bases not matched to a gene. Per the germline V gene, CDR1 is SQVTM and CDR2 is ANQGSEA. The CDR3 sequence is 15 residues long. The DNA of the CDR3 is TGCAGCGTTGAAGTTGGAACAACAGGGGGCGTCGAGCAGTACTTC. Protein product: CSVEVGTTGGVEQYF.

The chain uses TRBV4-2 and TRBJ2-5, with unresolved D. The germline CDR1 and CDR2 sequences are LGHNA and YNFKEQ. The CDR3 extends over 16 amino acids. The V end lost 1 base, the J end lost 5 bases, and 17 bases lay between the germline ends. This CDR3 reads CASSQASIDTGETQYF. The CDR3 bases are TGTGCCAGCAGCCAAGCATCCATCGACACTGGGGAGACCCAGTACTTC.

This rearrangement joins TRBV5-1 to TRBJ2-7; 10 bases fit TRBD2. The V gene's germline CDR1 is SGHRS and CDR2 YFSETQ. The CDR3 totals 14 residues. Losses at the gene ends were 2 bases for V and 3 bases for J; bases not matched to a gene: 2. This CDR3 reads CASSFTSGVYEQYF. CDR3 coding DNA: TGCGCCAGCAGCTTCACTAGCGGGGTCTACGAGCAGTACTTC.

In this sample, this clone turned up once. CDR3 DNA sequence: TGTGCCAGTAGGATCCAGGAGGGGGCGAACTATGGCTACACCTTC. As protein: CASRIQEGANYGYTF. The V gene is TRBV19, the J gene TRBJ1-2, with 7 bases aligning to TRBD1. CDR1 and CDR2 from the germline V gene are LNHDA and SQIVND (reference sequence). This CDR3 is 15 amino acids long. Trimming removed 6 bases from V and 2 bases from J; junction bases left unmatched: 9.

The gene calls are TRBV5-8 and TRBJ1-5, with TRBD1 matching over 9 bases. V shed 1 base and J 5 bases; nucleotides not matched to a gene: 10. This CDR3 is 17 amino acids long. CDR1 is SGHTS, CDR2 YDEGEE, per germline. CDR3 region: CASSLTGTGRSDQPQHF. CDR3 nucleotides: TGTGCCAGCAGCTTGACGGGGACAGGGCGGTCAGATCAGCCCCAGCATTTT. Based on the CDR3 plus reference TRBV5-8 and TRBJ1-5, the full variable domain is EAGVTQSPTHLIKTRGQQATLRCSPISGHTSVYWYQQALGLGLQFLLWYDEGEERNRGNFPPRFSGRQFPNYSSELNVNALELEDSALYLCASSLTGTGRSDQPQHFGDGTRLSIL.

In DNA, the CDR3 is TGTGCCAGCAGTAAAGTCCGGGGGACCACAGATACGCAGTATTTT. It specifies CASSKVRGTTDTQYF. The chain joins TRBV27 to TRBJ2-3; maybe TRBD2 (6 bases). V gave up 5 bases and J gave up 2 bases, with 14 bases separating them. Germline V gene data show CDR1 as MNHEY and CDR2 as SMNVEV (reference sequence). The CDR3 has 15 residues.

The chain employs TRBV4-2 and TRBJ2-1; TRBD2 is a possible D gene (5 bases). This CDR3 contains 20 residues. Germline CDR1 is LGHNA and CDR2 is YNFKEQ. Trimming removed 0 bases at V and 1 base at J, with 22 bases between. The CDR3 DNA is TGTGCCAGCAGCCAAGATTACCAGATGGCGGAAGAGGGATCCTACAATGAGCAGTTCTTC. Translating gives CASSQDYQMAEEGSYNEQFF.

V usage is TRBV7-9 and J usage is TRBJ2-5; 8 positions agree with TRBD1. The CDR3 has 15 residues. V gave up 5 bases and J gave up 5 bases; unmatched junction bases: 10. Germline-derived CDR1 and CDR2 are SEHNR and FQNEAQ (reference sequence). Here the CDR3 DNA reads TGTGCCAGCAGCGTCGGACAGGGCGGGCACGAGACCCAGTACTTC. It translates to CASSVGQGGHETQYF.

The chain has TRBV28 and TRBJ2-7; 9 nucleotides agree with TRBD1. V shed 6 bases and J 5 bases; nucleotides not matched to a gene: 14. The CDR3 runs 16 residues. Germline lookup yields CDR1 MDHEN and CDR2 SYDVKM. CDR3 amino acids: CASSLYRDRVLNEQYF. The DNA for the CDR3 is TGTGCCAGCAGCCTGTATCGGGACAGGGTACTTAACGAGCAGTACTTC.

This clone showed up just once. The V gene is TRBV4-3, the J gene TRBJ1-2, with D possibly matching TRBD1 (5 bases). V lost 0 bases and J 2 bases, leaving 7 bases between the germline ends. From germline, CDR1 is LGHNA and CDR2 YSLEER. The length of the CDR3 is 14 residues. CDR3 residues: CASSQDRTNYGYTF. CDR3 nucleotide sequence: TGCGCCAGCAGCCAAGACAGGACAAACTATGGCTACACCTTC.

This chain joins TRBV7-6 and TRBJ1-3; 9 nucleotides match TRBD1. The junction had 0 bases not matched to a gene; V was cut back by 1 base and J by 2 bases. Germline assignment: CDR1 SGHVS and CDR2 FNYEAQ. CDR3 length equals 15 residues. CDR3 loop: CASSLGTGAGNTIYF. The DNA for the CDR3 is TGTGCCAGCAGCTTAGGGACAGGGGCTGGAAACACCATATATTTT.

The chain recombines TRBV5-4 with TRBJ2-3; 10 nucleotides match TRBD2. Germline assignment: CDR1 SGHNT and CDR2 YYREEE (reference sequence). This CDR3 comprises 17 residues. J was trimmed by 0 bases and V by 2 bases; bases with no gene match: 6. The CDR3 DNA follows: TGTGCCAGCAGCTTCCTTAGCGGGAGGTTTAGCACAGATACGCAGTATTTT. It is translated as CASSFLSGRFSTDTQYF. The full variable domain, with the rest looked up from reference TRBV5-4 and TRBJ2-3, is ETGVTQSPTHLIKTRGQQVTLRCSSQSGHNTVSWYQQALGQGPQFIFQYYREEENGRGNFPPRFSGLQFPNYSSELNVNALELDDSALYLCASSFLSGRFSTDTQYFGPGTRLTVL.

The rearrangement uses TRBV18 and TRBJ2-7; 10 bases agree with TRBD1. The CDR3 runs to 15 residues. V lost 2 bases to trimming and J lost 7 bases; unmatched junction nucleotides: 8. Germline V gene sequence: CDR1 KGHSH, CDR2 LQKENI. In nucleotides, the CDR3 is TGTGCCAGCTCACCATACTGGGACAGGGGCGGGGAGCAGTACTTC. Translating gives CASSPYWDRGGEQYF.

The chain combines TRBV19 with TRBJ2-5; 12 positions agree with TRBD2. The J call may not be correct, given that the DNA end is closer to TRBJ2-7. The CDR3 sequence is 16 residues long. Germline values: CDR1 LNHDA, CDR2 SQIVND (reference sequence). As DNA, the CDR3 is TGTGCCAGTAGTAAGACTAGCGGGGGTCTCTCCTACGAGCAGTACTTC. It encodes CASSKTSGGLSYEQYF.

The V and J genes are TRBV5-4 and TRBJ2-7, with D possibly being TRBD2 (5 bases). The CDR3 is 15 amino acids. V lost 1 base and J lost 4, with 15 bases in between. Looked up from germline, CDR1 is SGHNT and CDR2 is YYREEE (reference sequence). CDR3 sequence: CASSLFTRSQYEQYF. DNA of the CDR3: TGTGCCAGCAGCTTGTTTACTAGGTCACAATACGAGCAGTACTTC.